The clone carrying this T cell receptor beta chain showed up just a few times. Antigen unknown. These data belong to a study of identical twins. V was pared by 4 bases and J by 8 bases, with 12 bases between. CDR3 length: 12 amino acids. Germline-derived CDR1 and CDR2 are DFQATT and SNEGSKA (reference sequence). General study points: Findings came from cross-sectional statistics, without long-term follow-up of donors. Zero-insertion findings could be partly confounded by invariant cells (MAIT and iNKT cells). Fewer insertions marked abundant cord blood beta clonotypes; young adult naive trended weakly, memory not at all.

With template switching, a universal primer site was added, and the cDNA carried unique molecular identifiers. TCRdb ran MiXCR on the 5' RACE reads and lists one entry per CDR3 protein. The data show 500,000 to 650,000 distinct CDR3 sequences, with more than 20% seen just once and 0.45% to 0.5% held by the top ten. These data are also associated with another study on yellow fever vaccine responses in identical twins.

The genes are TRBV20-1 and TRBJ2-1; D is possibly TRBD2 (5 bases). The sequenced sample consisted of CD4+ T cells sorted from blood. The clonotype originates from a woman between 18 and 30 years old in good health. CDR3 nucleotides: TGCAGTGCTATTTCCGCTAGCTATGAGCAGTTCTTC. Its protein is CSAISASYEQFF.